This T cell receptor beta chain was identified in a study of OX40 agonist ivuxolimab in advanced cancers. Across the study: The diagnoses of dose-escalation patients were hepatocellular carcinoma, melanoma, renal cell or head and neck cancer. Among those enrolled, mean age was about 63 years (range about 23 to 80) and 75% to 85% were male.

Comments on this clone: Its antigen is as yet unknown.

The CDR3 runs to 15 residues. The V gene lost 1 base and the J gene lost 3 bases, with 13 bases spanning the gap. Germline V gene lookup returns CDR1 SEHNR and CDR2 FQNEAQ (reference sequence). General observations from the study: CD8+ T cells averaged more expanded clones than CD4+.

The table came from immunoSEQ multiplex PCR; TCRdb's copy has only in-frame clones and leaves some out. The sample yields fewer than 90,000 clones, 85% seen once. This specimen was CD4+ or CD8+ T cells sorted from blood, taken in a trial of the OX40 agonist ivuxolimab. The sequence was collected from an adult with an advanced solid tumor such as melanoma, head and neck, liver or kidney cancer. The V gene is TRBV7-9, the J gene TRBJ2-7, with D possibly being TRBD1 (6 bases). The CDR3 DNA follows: TGTGCCAGCAGCTTAGAGCAGGGGAGAAACTACGAGCAGTACTTC. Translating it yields CASSLEQGRNYEQYF.